The 30 T cell receptor beta chains in this list originate from one sample, sequenced in a study of blood T cells in healthy people across ages. A second about 7 to 11 cycle PCR used barcoded and J-beta primers. From the 5' RACE reads, TCRdb called clonotypes with MiXCR, one entry per CDR3 protein. The table records 1.5 million to 2 million distinct CDR3 sequences, 35% to 50% of them present only once. Source material: blood. Source of these receptors: a human donor in good health.

This clonotype was detected only a few times. This rearrangement joins TRBV15 to TRBJ2-7; D gene uncertain. Germline V lookup: CDR1 LNHNV, CDR2 YYDKDF (reference sequence). The CDR3 has 14 residues. V lost 8 bases and J 1 base, leaving 15 bases between the germline ends. Written as DNA, the CDR3 is TGTGCCACCCGACGGGTCGCCAGTTCCTACGAGCAGTACTTC. Its protein product is CATRRVASSYEQYF.

The V call is TRBV6-6, the J call TRBJ1-2; 9 positions match TRBD1. V gave up 5 bases and J gave up 4 bases; unmatched junction bases: 8. CDR3 length equals 15 residues. Germline loops: CDR1 MNHNY, CDR2 SVGAGI (reference sequence). As DNA, the CDR3 is TGTGCCAGCAGTGTATGGGACAGGGTTTCCTATGGCTACACCTTC. Amino acids: CASSVWDRVSYGYTF.

This clonotype was recorded many times. The chain has TRBV29-1 and TRBJ2-7, with 7 bases matching TRBD1. Trimming at V came to 6 bases and at J to 1 base, leaving 6 bases not matched to a gene. This CDR3 spans 13 amino acids. The germline V gene has CDR1 SQVTM and CDR2 ANQGSEA. The DNA for the CDR3 is TGCAGCGTCCTGACAGGGATGTCCTACGAGCAGTACTTC. This sequence encodes CSVLTGMSYEQYF.

The chain joins TRBV5-5 to TRBJ1-6, with D possibly TRBD1 on 5 matching bases. With 0 bases removed from V and 6 bases from J, the gap between germline ends came to 19 bases. This CDR3 comprises 18 residues. The germline gives CDR1 SGHKS, CDR2 YYEKEE (reference sequence). Written as DNA, the CDR3 is TGTGCCAGCAGCTTGGGGAACAGGCCGCAAAATTGTAATTCACCCCTCCACTTT. It yields the protein CASSLGNRPQNCNSPLHF.

The J gene is TRBJ1-1, the V gene TRBV7-2, with D unclear. The germline CDR1 and CDR2 sequences are SGHTA and FQGNSA. The CDR3 covers 15 residues. V was trimmed by 2 bases and J by 1 base, leaving 11 bases between them. DNA for the CDR3: TGTGCCAGCAGCTTAAATTCCTGGGGGAACACTGAAGCTTTCTTT. This encodes CASSLNSWGNTEAFF.

This clonotype was seen at least ten times. This chain links TRBV9 with TRBJ2-1; 9 nucleotides match TRBD2. This CDR3 contains 16 residues. The ends lost 0 bases at V and 4 bases at J; junction bases unmatched: 5. Germline V gene data show CDR1 as SGDLS and CDR2 as YYNGEE. CDR3 amino acids: CASSVELAGAYNEQFF. The CDR3 region has the DNA TGTGCCAGCAGCGTAGAGTTAGCGGGGGCATACAATGAGCAGTTCTTC.

This clonotype has at least ten counts. J is TRBJ2-7 and V is TRBV5-1; tentative D call: TRBD1 (6 bases). Trimming pared 1 base from V and 2 bases from J, leaving 16 bases between. Germline CDR1 SGHRS, CDR2 YFSETQ. The CDR3 spans 16 residues. The CDR3 here is CASSLNPTGTPYEQYF. CDR3 coding DNA: TGCGCCAGCAGCTTGAACCCTACAGGGACCCCCTACGAGCAGTACTTC.

Only a few counts were recorded for this clonotype. The J gene is TRBJ2-3, the V gene TRBV7-9, with D possibly called TRBD1 or TRBD2 (5 bases each). CDR1 and CDR2 (germline): SEHNR, FQNEAQ (reference sequence). Trimming pared 2 bases from V and 2 bases from J, leaving 11 bases between. This CDR3 contains 15 residues. CDR3: CASSLLGEHTDTQYF. CDR3 bases: TGTGCCAGCAGCTTATTGGGGGAACACACAGATACGCAGTATTTT.

The rearrangement links TRBV14 to TRBJ2-3; D perhaps matches TRBD2 (5 bases). The germline V gene has CDR1 SGHDN and CDR2 FVKESK. V was clipped by 0 bases and J by 6 bases, with 13 bases between them. The CDR3 extends over 15 amino acids. CDR3 protein: CASSQERRGSDTQYF. The CDR3 coding sequence is TGTGCCAGCAGCCAAGAAAGGAGAGGGTCTGATACGCAGTATTTT.

The chain is built from TRBV29-1 and TRBJ2-3; no firm D call. V lost 5 bases, J lost 2 bases, and 5 bases lay in between. Germline V gene sequence: CDR1 SQVTM, CDR2 ANQGSEA. There are 11 residues in the CDR3. The CDR3 region has the DNA TGCAGCGTTCGCCTCACAGATACGCAGTATTTT. It encodes CSVRLTDTQYF.

The sample holds a few counts of this clonotype. The V gene is TRBV2, the J gene TRBJ1-4; perhaps TRBD1 as D (5 bases). Germline values: CDR1 SNHLY, CDR2 FYNNEI. The CDR3 runs 14 residues. Trimming stripped 4 bases from V and 0 bases from J, with 6 bases between. The DNA for the CDR3 is TGTGCCAGCAGTGCCAGGGCAACTAATGAAAAACTGTTTTTT. Residues: CASSARATNEKLFF.

The V gene is TRBV25-1, the J gene TRBJ2-5; no reliable D call. Germline V gives CDR1 MGHDK, CDR2 SYGVNS. The CDR3 is 14 residues long. V was cut by 2 bases and J by 7 bases, with 14 bases left in between. The chain's CDR3 is CASSERARTGTQYF. The CDR3, as DNA: TGTGCCAGCAGTGAACGGGCCCGAACGGGGACCCAGTACTTC.

This clonotype was observed at least ten times. This chain connects TRBV29-1 to TRBJ2-3, with no clear D. The CDR3 totals 10 residues. Germline V gene sequence: CDR1 SQVTM, CDR2 ANQGSEA. The germline V and J ends were trimmed by 7 bases and 5 bases, with 7 bases remaining between them. This CDR3 is CSALLDTQYF. The DNA for the CDR3 is TGCAGCGCCCTCCTAGATACGCAGTATTTT.

This clonotype has only a few counts. This chain connects TRBV20-1 to TRBJ2-4; 7 bases are shared with TRBD1. The V gene end was trimmed by 3 bases and the J gene end by 8 bases; junction bases not matched to a gene: 7. Per germline, CDR1 DFQATT and CDR2 SNEGSKA (reference sequence). This CDR3 comprises 13 residues. DNA for the CDR3: TGCAGTGCTAGGGTGACTCAGGGGGACATTCAGTACTTC. Translation: CSARVTQGDIQYF.

V gene TRBV3-1 combines with J gene TRBJ1-1, with TRBD1 identical over 7 bases. The CDR3 sequence is 15 residues long. The V segment lost 3 bases and the J segment 4 bases; nucleotides outside the gene matches: 8. From germline, CDR1 is LGHDT and CDR2 YNNKEL (reference sequence). The DNA of the CDR3 is TGTGCCAGCAGCCATGGACAGGCGCCGGGCACTGAAGCTTTCTTT. Its protein is CASSHGQAPGTEAFF.

This clonotype was seen a handful of times. This chain joins TRBV7-9 and TRBJ2-7; the D gene is possibly TRBD2 (6 bases). The CDR3 is 15 residues long. Germline V CDR1 and CDR2: SEHNR, FQNEAQ (reference sequence). Between the trimmed V and J ends, which lost 5 bases and 3 bases, there was a span of 17 bases. In nucleotides, the CDR3 is TGTGCCAGCAGCAGGGGCGGGGTCAGAGACTACGAGCAGTACTTC. This codes for CASSRGGVRDYEQYF.

The rearrangement links TRBV7-9 to TRBJ2-7; 11 nucleotides line up with TRBD1. CDR1 SEHNR and CDR2 FQNEAQ come from the germline V gene (reference sequence). This CDR3 is 14 amino acids long. J was trimmed by 7 bases and V by 11 bases; bases with no gene match: 13. CDR3 DNA: TGTGCCGGCCAGGACAGGGGGCTTCTCGGGGAGCAGTACTTC. Protein: CAGQDRGLLGEQYF.

This clonotype turned up a few times. The chain uses TRBV3-1 and TRBJ2-7; D remains ambiguous. Germline CDR1 LGHDT, CDR2 YNNKEL (reference sequence). V lost 4 bases, J lost 2 bases, and 12 bases lay in between. The CDR3 is 14 amino acids. The CDR3 bases are TGTGCCAGCAGCCCCGGCGAAGGAGCCTACGAGCAGTACTTC. It specifies CASSPGEGAYEQYF.

The chain recombines TRBV3-1 with TRBJ2-4; 10 bases are shared with TRBD2. J gave up 15 bases and V 3 bases, and 17 bases lay outside the gene matches. The germline V gene has CDR1 LGHDT and CDR2 YNNKEL (reference sequence). The CDR3 extends over 16 amino acids. CDR3 DNA sequence: TGTGCCAGCAGCCATTCGGCGAAGGGGTTGGCTAGCGGGGGGTACTTC. Amino acid sequence: CASSHSAKGLASGGYF. The variable domain in full, completed from reference TRBV3-1 and TRBJ2-4, reads DTAVSQTPKYLVTQMGNDKSIKCEQNLGHDTMYWYKQDSKKFLKIMFSYNNKELIINETVPNRFSPKSPDKAHLNLHINSLELGDSAVYFCASSHSAKGLASGGYFGAGTRLSVL.

As for this clonotype: A much larger clone is a single base away; this may be a read error. J is TRBJ2-7 and V is TRBV11-2, with D unresolved. Per the germline V gene, CDR1 is SGHAT and CDR2 is FQNNGV. This CDR3 spans 12 amino acids. The ends were cut back, 5 bases at V and 0 bases at J, with 5 bases in the middle. CDR3 nucleotide sequence: TGTGCCAGCAGCGCCATCTCCTACGAGCAGTACTTC. This encodes CASSAISYEQYF.

This clonotype was counted only a few times. The chain couples TRBV7-6 to TRBJ2-6, with D possibly being TRBD2 (6 bases). The germline gives CDR1 SGHVS, CDR2 FNYEAQ. The CDR3 runs 17 residues. Trimming took off 5 bases at V and 1 base at J, with 15 bases between the two ends. CDR3 bases: TGTGCCAGCAGCCCGGGGACTTTAGTATCTGGGGCCAACGTCCTGACTTTC. It codes for CASSPGTLVSGANVLTF.

The chain is built from TRBV20-1 and TRBJ2-7; D might be TRBD1 (5 bases). The CDR3 sequence is 13 residues long. The germline V gene has CDR1 DFQATT and CDR2 SNEGSKA (reference sequence). The chain's CDR3 is CRPETDRSYEQYF. CDR3 nucleotides: TGCAGGCCCGAGACCGACAGATCCTACGAGCAGTACTTC.

In this sample, this clonotype turned up a few times. The gene calls are TRBV27 and TRBJ2-5; D perhaps matches TRBD1 (6 bases). The J call is doubtful: the DNA matches TRBJ2-7 better. This CDR3 region has 14 residues. CDR1 and CDR2 from the germline V gene are MNHEY and SMNVEV (reference sequence). The CDR3 protein is CASSPYRDTYEQYF. The CDR3 DNA sequence: TGTGCCAGCAGTCCCTACAGGGATACCTACGAGCAGTACTTC.

The chain is built from TRBV6-2 or TRBV6-3 and TRBJ2-6, with 8 bases identical to TRBD1. V trimming: 0 bases; J trimming: 4 bases; junction bases outside the gene matches: 5. The germline gives CDR1 MNHEY, CDR2 SVGEGT. The CDR3 spans 17 residues. The CDR3 DNA reads TGTGCCAGCAGTTACTCACAGGGGGTGCAAGGGGCCAACGTCCTGACTTTC. Protein sequence: CASSYSQGVQGANVLTF.

This clonotype was seen a few times. The J gene is TRBJ2-5, the V gene TRBV20-1, with 7 bases aligning to TRBD2. Trimming removed 4 bases from V and 5 bases from J; junction bases left unmatched: 7. The CDR3 consists of 13 residues. CDR1 is DFQATT and CDR2 is SNEGSKA in the germline V gene (reference sequence). The CDR3 sequence: CSATWTSLETQYF. For the CDR3, the DNA is TGCAGTGCTACCTGGACTAGTCTGGAGACCCAGTACTTC.

As concerns this clonotype: A read error may produce the germline difference seen at one junction end. The chain is built from TRBV6-5 and TRBJ2-2; a possible D gene is TRBD2 (5 bases). The CDR3 totals 15 residues. Germline CDR1 and CDR2: MNHEY and SVGAGI. The CDR3 here is CASSRGISNTGELFF. In nucleotides, the CDR3 is TGTGCCAGCAGCCGGGGAATTTCGAACACTGGGGAGCTGTTTTTT.

This chain joins TRBV12-3 or TRBV12-4 and TRBJ2-1; D could derive from TRBD1 or TRBD2 (5 bases each). The CDR3 extends over 15 amino acids. With 4 bases removed from V and 5 bases from J, the gap between germline ends came to 15 bases. The CDR3 protein is CASSSLGVRDNEQFF. The CDR3 coding sequence is TGTGCCAGCAGTTCACTAGGGGTCAGGGACAATGAGCAGTTCTTC.

The V and J genes are TRBV12-3 or TRBV12-4 and TRBJ1-1; D is perhaps TRBD1 (5 bases). V gave up 8 bases and J gave up 4 bases, with 41 bases separating them. The CDR3 is 22 residues long. The CDR3 nucleotides are TGTGCCAGCGGACGATTCTACTACCACAACGTCGGGGGACCACCAGGTAGCACTGAAGCTTTCTTT. This gives the protein CASGRFYYHNVGGPPGSTEAFF.

The genes are TRBV7-2 and TRBJ2-1, with unresolved D. The germline gives CDR1 SGHTA, CDR2 FQGNSA. The CDR3 runs 12 residues. V gave up 3 bases and J gave up 7 bases, with 7 bases separating them. The chain's CDR3 is CASSFPRNEQFF. For the CDR3, the DNA is TGTGCCAGCAGCTTCCCCAGGAATGAGCAGTTCTTC.

This rearrangement joins TRBV11-3 to TRBJ2-7; no reliable D call. The V gene's germline CDR1 is SGHNT and CDR2 YENEEA. Trimming took off 6 bases at V and 7 bases at J, with 13 bases between the two ends. This CDR3 contains 12 residues. CDR3 in DNA: TGTGCCAGCAGACGAAACCAGTGGGAGCAGTACTTC. This encodes CASRRNQWEQYF. Full variable domain (rest looked up from reference TRBV11-3 and TRBJ2-7): EAGVVQSPRYKIIEKKQPVAFWCNPISGHNTLYWYLQNLGQGPELLIRYENEEAVDDSQLPKDRFSAERLKGVDSTLKIQPAELGDSAVYLCASRRNQWEQYFGPGTRLTVT.